These 7 T cell receptor beta chains share one sample of origin, sequenced in a study of cytomegalovirus exposure and HLA in healthy donors. The primer mix had 60 Vbeta and 13 Jbeta primers. Clones were sequenced by immunoSEQ multiplex PCR, and TCRdb holds only the in-frame ones, with some missing. Of around 130,000 clones listed, 75% to 80% were seen once; the top ten hold about 1%. Sequencing used PBMCs. The source is a woman in her sixties in good health and CMV-seronegative.

The chain joins TRBV18 to TRBJ1-1; TRBD1 agrees at 10 bases. Looked up from germline, CDR1 is KGHSH and CDR2 is LQKENI. Trimming cost V 8 bases and J 4 bases; bases outside gene matches: 13. This CDR3 has 16 residues. CDR3 region: CASPSTGGVAGTEAFF. In nucleotides, the CDR3 is TGTGCCAGCCCCTCGACAGGGGGCGTTGCGGGCACTGAAGCTTTCTTT.

The CDR3, as DNA: TGTGCCAGCAGTGAATTTGGGCTCGCTGAAGCTTTCTTT. It is translated as CASSEFGLAEAFF. This sequence joins TRBV6-1 and TRBJ1-1; D is undetermined. This CDR3 has 13 amino acids. With 2 bases removed from V and 6 bases from J, the gap between germline ends came to 10 bases. The V gene's germline CDR1 is MNHNS and CDR2 SASEGT.

This chain uses TRBV27 with TRBJ2-3, with a possible D match to TRBD2 (7 bases). This CDR3 is built from 15 residues. The germline gives CDR1 MNHEY, CDR2 SMNVEV (reference sequence). Trimming left V 2 bases short and J 3 bases short, with 12 bases between. CDR3 DNA sequence: TGTGCCAGCAGTTTACGGCGGGGGCGAACAGATACGCAGTATTTT. It yields the protein CASSLRRGRTDTQYF.

The chain recombines TRBV5-1 with TRBJ2-1; 7 bases are shared with TRBD2. CDR3 length: 15 amino acids. V was clipped by 0 bases and J by 2 bases; unmatched bases: 2. Germline assignment: CDR1 SGHRS and CDR2 YFSETQ. The CDR3 here is CASSLAGGTYNEQFF. The CDR3 nucleotides are TGCGCCAGCAGCTTGGCGGGGGGAACCTACAATGAGCAGTTCTTC.

J is TRBJ2-3 and V is TRBV30, with 9 nucleotides matching TRBD2. The trim removed 5 bases at V and 2 bases at J, leaving 8 bases unmatched. The CDR3 totals 15 residues. Germline CDR1 reads GTSNPN; CDR2 reads SVGIG (reference sequence). CDR3 in DNA: TGTGCCTGGGGGCGAGCGGGGGGCCTCACAGATACGCAGTATTTT. Amino acid sequence: CAWGRAGGLTDTQYF.

This chain connects TRBV6-1 to TRBJ1-2; possibly TRBD1 for D (5 bases). Trimming took 8 bases from V and 0 from J, leaving 10 bases between them. Per germline, CDR1 MNHNS and CDR2 SASEGT. The CDR3 consists of 13 residues. CDR3 protein: CASADSTNYGYTF. Written as DNA, the CDR3 is TGTGCCAGCGCCGACAGCACTAACTATGGCTACACCTTC.

CDR3 sequence reads: CSVLAGGSDTQYF. The CDR3 coding sequence is TGCAGCGTACTAGCGGGAGGGTCAGATACGCAGTATTTT. The genes are TRBV29-1 and TRBJ2-3, with TRBD2 matching 13 bases. CDR3 length equals 13 residues. CDR1 and CDR2 from the germline V gene are SQVTM and ANQGSEA. The trim removed 6 bases at V and 4 bases at J, leaving 1 base unmatched.